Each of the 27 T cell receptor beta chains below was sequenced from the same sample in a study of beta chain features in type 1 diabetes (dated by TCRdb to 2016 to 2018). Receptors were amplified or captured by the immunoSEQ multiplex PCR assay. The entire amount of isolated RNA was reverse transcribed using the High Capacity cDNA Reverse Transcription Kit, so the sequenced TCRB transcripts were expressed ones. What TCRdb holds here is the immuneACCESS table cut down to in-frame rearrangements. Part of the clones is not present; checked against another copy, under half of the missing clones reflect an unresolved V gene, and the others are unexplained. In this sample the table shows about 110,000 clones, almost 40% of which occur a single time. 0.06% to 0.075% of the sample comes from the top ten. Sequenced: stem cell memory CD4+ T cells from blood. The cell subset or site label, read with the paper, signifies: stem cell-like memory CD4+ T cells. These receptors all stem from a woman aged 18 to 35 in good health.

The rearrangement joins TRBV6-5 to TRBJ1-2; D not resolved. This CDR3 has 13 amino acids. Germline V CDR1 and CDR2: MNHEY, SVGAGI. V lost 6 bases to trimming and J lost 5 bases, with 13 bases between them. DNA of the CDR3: TGTGCCAGCAGGGAGCGCCTTGTTTATGGCTACACCTTC. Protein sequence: CASRERLVYGYTF.

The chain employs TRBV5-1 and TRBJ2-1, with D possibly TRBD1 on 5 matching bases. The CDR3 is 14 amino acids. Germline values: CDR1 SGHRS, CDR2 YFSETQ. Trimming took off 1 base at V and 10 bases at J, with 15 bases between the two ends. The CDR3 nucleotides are TGCGCCAGCAGCTTGAGGGGCCCCCAATGGGAGCAGTTCTTC. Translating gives CASSLRGPQWEQFF.

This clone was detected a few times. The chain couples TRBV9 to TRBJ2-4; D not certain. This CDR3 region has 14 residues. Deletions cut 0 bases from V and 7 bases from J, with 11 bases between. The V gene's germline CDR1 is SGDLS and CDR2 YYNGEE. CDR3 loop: CASSVETETNIQYF. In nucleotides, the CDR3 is TGTGCCAGCAGCGTAGAAACGGAGACTAACATTCAGTACTTC.

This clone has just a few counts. This CDR3 is CASSIGPGFYNEQFF. CDR3 nucleotide sequence: TGTGCCAGCAGCATAGGGCCGGGGTTTTACAATGAGCAGTTCTTC. The chain couples TRBV9 to TRBJ2-1, with TRBD2 as a possible D gene (5 bases). This CDR3 has 15 residues. Per the germline V gene, CDR1 is SGDLS and CDR2 is YYNGEE. With 4 bases removed from V and 4 bases from J, the gap between germline ends came to 15 bases.

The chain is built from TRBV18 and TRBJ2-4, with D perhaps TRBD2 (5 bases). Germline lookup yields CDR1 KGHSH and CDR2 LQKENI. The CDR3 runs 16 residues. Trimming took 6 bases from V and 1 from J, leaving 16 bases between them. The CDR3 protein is CASSRTSGDAKNIQYF. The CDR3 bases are TGTGCCAGCTCGCGCACAAGCGGAGACGCCAAAAACATTCAGTACTTC.

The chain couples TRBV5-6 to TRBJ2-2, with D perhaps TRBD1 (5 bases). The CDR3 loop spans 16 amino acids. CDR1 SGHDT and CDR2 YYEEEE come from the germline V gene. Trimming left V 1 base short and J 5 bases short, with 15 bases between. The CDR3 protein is CASSLSLRQHTGELFF. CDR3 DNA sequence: TGTGCCAGCAGCTTGTCGCTTCGACAGCATACCGGGGAGCTGTTTTTT.

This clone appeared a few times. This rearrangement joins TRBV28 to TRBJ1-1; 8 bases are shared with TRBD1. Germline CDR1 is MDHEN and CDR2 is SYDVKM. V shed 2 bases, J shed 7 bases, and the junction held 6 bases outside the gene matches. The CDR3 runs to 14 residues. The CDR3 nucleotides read TGTGCCAGCAGTTTACCAACCGACAGGGGTGAAGCTTTCTTT. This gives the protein CASSLPTDRGEAFF.

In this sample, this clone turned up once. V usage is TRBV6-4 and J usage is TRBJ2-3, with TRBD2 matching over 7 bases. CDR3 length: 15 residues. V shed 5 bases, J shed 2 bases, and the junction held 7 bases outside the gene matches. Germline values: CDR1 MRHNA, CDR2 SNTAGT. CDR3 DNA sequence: TGTGCCAGCAGTTTGACTAGCAGTCACACAGATACGCAGTATTTT. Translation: CASSLTSSHTDTQYF.

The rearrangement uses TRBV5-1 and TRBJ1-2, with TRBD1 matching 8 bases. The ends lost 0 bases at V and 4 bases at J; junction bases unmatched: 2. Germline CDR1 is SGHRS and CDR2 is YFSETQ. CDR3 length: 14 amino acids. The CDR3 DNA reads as TGCGCCAGCAGCTTGGGAGACAGGGGCTATGGCTACACCTTC. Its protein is CASSLGDRGYGYTF.

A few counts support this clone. The CDR3 DNA sequence: TGTGCCAGCAGCTCTCGAGCGGGAGTCCGCCCAGATACGCAGTATTTT. Protein: CASSSRAGVRPDTQYF. The genes are TRBV7-8 and TRBJ2-3, with TRBD2 matching over 8 bases. The length of the CDR3 is 16 residues. Germline CDR1 and CDR2: SGHVS and FQNEAQ. The trim removed 4 bases at V and 4 bases at J, leaving 10 bases unmatched.

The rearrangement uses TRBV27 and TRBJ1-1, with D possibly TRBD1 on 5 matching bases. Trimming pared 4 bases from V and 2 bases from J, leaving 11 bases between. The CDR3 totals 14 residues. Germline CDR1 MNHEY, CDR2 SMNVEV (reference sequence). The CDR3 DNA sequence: TGTGCCAGCAGTTCGATCAGGGTTAACACTGAAGCTTTCTTT. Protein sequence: CASSSIRVNTEAFF.

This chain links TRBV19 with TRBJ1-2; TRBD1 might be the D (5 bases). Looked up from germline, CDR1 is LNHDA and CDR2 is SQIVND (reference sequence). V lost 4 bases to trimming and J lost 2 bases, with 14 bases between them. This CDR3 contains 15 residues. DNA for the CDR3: TGTGCCAGTAGTACAGGGATTGGTGCCAACTATGGCTACACCTTC. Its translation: CASSTGIGANYGYTF.

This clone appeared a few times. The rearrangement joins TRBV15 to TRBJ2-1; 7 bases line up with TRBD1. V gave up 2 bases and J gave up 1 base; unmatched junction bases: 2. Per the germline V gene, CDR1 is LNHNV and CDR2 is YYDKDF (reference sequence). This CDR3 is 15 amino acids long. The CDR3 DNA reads TGTGCCACCAGCAGAAACAGGGGATCCTACAATGAGCAGTTCTTC. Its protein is CATSRNRGSYNEQFF.

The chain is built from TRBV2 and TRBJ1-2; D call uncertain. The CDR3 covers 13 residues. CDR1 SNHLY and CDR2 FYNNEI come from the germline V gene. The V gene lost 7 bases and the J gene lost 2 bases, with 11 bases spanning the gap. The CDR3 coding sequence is TGTGCCAGCAACGCGGGAAGGAACTATGGCTACACCTTC. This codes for CASNAGRNYGYTF.

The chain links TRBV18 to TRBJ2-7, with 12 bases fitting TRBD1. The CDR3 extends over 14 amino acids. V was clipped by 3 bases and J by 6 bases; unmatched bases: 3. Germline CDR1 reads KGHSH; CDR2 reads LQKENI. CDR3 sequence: CASSPGTGGREQYF. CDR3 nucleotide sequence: TGTGCCAGCTCACCCGGGACAGGGGGCCGCGAGCAGTACTTC.

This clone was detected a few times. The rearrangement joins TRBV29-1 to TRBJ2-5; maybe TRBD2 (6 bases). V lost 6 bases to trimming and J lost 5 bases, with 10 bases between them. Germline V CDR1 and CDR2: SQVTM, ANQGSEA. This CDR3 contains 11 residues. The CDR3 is CSVWDFETQYF. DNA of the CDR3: TGCAGCGTCTGGGACTTCGAGACCCAGTACTTC.

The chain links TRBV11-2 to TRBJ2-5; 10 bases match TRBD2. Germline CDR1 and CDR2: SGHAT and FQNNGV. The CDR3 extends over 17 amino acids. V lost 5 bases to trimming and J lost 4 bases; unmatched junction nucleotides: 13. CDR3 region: CASSPLRASGSGETQYF. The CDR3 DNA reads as TGTGCCAGCAGCCCCCTAAGGGCTAGCGGGAGTGGAGAGACCCAGTACTTC.

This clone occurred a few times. The CDR3 DNA sequence: TGTGCCAGCAGCCAATCTCGGACAGCCTACTCTGGGGCCAACGTCCTGACTTTC. Amino acid sequence: CASSQSRTAYSGANVLTF. The V gene is TRBV4-2, the J gene TRBJ2-6, with a weak D call TRBD1 (6 bases). The CDR3 consists of 18 residues. Germline V gives CDR1 LGHNA, CDR2 YNFKEQ. V was trimmed by 2 bases and J by 0 bases, leaving 14 bases between them.

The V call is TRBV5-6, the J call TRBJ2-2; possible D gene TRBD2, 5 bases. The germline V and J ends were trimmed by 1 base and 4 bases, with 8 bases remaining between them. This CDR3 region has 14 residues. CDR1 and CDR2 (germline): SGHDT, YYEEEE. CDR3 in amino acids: CASSLIRGTGELFF. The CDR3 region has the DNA TGTGCCAGCAGCTTGATCCGGGGCACCGGGGAGCTGTTTTTT. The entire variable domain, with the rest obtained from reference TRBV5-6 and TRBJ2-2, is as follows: DAGVTQSPTHLIKTRGQQVTLRCSPKSGHDTVSWYQQALGQGPQFIFQYYEEEERQRGNFPDRFSGHQFPNYSSELNVNALLLGDSALYLCASSLIRGTGELFFGEGSRLTVL.

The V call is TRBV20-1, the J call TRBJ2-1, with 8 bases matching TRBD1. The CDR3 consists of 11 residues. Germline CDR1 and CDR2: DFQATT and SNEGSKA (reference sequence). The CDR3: CRGTGGNEQFF. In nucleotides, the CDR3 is TGCAGGGGGACAGGTGGTAATGAGCAGTTCTTC.

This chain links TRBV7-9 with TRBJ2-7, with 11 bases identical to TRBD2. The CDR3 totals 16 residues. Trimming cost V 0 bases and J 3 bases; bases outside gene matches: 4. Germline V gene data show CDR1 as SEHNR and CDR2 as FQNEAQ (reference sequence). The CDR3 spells CASSLAASGRNYEQYF. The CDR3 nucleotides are TGTGCCAGCAGCTTAGCGGCTAGCGGGAGGAACTACGAGCAGTACTTC.

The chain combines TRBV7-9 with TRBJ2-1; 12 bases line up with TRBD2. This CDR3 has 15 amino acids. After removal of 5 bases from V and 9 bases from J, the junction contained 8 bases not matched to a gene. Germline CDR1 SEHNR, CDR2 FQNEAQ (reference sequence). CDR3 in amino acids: CASSRRLAGEGEQFF. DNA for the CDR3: TGTGCCAGCAGCCGCAGACTAGCGGGAGAGGGTGAGCAGTTCTTC.

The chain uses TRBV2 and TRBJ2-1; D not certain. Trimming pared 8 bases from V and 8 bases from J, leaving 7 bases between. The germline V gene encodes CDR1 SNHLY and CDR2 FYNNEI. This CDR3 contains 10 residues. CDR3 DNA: TGTGCCAGCCGATACTATGAGCAGTTCTTC. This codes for CASRYYEQFF.

The CDR3 DNA reads as TGTGCCAGTGGGGCGCAGTTATTTCAGCCCCAGCATTTT. Residues: CASGAQLFQPQHF. This sequence joins TRBV19 and TRBJ1-5, with D maybe TRBD1 (5 bases). The CDR3 spans 13 residues. Trimming shortened V by 8 bases and J by 6 bases, and 14 bases separated the two germline ends. Per germline, CDR1 LNHDA and CDR2 SQIVND (reference sequence).

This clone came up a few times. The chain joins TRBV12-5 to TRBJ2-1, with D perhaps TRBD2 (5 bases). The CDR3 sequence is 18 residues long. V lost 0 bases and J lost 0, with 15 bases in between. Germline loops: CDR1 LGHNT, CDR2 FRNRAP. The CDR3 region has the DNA TGTGCTAGTGGTTTGGTCCTTTGGGAGCGTAGCTCCTACAATGAGCAGTTCTTC. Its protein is CASGLVLWERSSYNEQFF.

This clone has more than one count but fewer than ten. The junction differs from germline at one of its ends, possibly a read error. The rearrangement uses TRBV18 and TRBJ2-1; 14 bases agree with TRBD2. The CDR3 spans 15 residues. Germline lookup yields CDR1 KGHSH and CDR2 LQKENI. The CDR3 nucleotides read TGTGCCAGCTCAGCGGGACTAGCGGGAGACAACGAGCAGTTCTTC. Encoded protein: CASSAGLAGDNEQFF.

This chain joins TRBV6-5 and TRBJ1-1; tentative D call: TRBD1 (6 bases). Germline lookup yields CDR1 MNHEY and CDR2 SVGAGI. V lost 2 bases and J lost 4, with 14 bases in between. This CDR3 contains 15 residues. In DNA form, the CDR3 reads TGTGCCAGCAGTTACAAGGCAGGGGCCAGCACTGAAGCTTTCTTT. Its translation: CASSYKAGASTEAFF.